The sequence of this T cell receptor beta chain was determined in a study of blood T cell repertoires in COVID-19. Study as a whole: Italy, Spain and the United States were the sources of the convalescent and acute COVID-19 samples. PBMCs, B-cell-depleted T cells, or T cells were the source of the cDNA or gDNA that made up the material.

Under the authors' procedure: Amplification from reference gene primers served as the basis for estimated nucleated cell counts. Assay used: immunoSEQ multiplex PCR; TCRdb lists only in-frame clones, some missing. V, J and clone size were drawn from that table, and D and trimming were deduced from the DNA. The repertoire has 300,000 to 400,000 clones, 80% to 90% of them found once; the top ten carry about 6%. V lost 4 bases to trimming and J lost 0 bases, with 12 bases between them. The CDR3 contains 15 residues. Per the germline V gene, CDR1 is MGHRA and CDR2 is YSYEKL. The chain couples TRBV4-1 to TRBJ1-2; weak D call: TRBD1 (5 bases). Input material: peripheral blood. The TCR originated in a woman between 50 and 59 years old with COVID-19, enrolled during active disease. CDR3 protein: CASSLYSGANYGYTF. The DNA of the CDR3 is TGCGCCAGCAGCCTCTATTCGGGGGCTAACTATGGCTACACCTTC.